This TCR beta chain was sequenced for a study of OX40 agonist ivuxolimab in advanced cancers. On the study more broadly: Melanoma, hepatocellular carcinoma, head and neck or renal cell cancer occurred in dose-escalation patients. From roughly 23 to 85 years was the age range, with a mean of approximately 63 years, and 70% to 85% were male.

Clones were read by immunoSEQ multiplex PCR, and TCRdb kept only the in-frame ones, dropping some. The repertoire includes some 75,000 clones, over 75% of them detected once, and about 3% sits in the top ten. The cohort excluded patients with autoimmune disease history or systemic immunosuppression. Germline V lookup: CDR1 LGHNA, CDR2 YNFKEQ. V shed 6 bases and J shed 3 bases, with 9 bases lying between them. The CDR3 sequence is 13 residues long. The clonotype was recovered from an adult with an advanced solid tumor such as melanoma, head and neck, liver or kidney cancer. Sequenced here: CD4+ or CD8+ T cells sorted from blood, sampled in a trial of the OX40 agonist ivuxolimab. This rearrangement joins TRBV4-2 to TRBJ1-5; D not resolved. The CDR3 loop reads CASSRDSNQPQHF. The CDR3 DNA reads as TGTGCCAGCAGTCGCGACTCCAATCAGCCCCAGCATTTT.